The TCR beta chain described here comes from a study of T cell repertoires in cytomegalovirus infection. Background on the study: Selected CMV epitopes included recently identified HLA-C-restricted ones as well as well-studied HLA-B-restricted ones.

Germline V CDR1 and CDR2: LGHNT, FRNRAP. V lost 0 bases and J lost 5, with 5 bases in between. There are 13 residues in the CDR3. One entry per CDR3 protein results from TCRdb running MiXCR on the reads. The sample shows hundreds of thousands of distinct CDR3 sequences, roughly a third of them seen only once. General study findings and limits: Based on cumulative public TCR beta family frequency, carriers of CMV plus the relevant HLA were identified. There were HLA-C-restricted CMV-specific TCR beta clonotypes dominating the ex vivo response.

Concerning this clonotype: The antigen remains undetermined.

This TCR came from a human donor in good health (CMV status not recorded). Some clones in this sample may be carry-over from other donors' samples. This specimen consisted of cultured PBMCs, obtained from culture after CMV antigen stimulation. The chain combines TRBV12-5 with TRBJ1-5; D not resolved. Here the CDR3 reads CASGLVFDQPQHF. DNA of the CDR3: TGTGCTAGTGGTTTGGTTTTTGATCAGCCCCAGCATTTT.